Listed below are T cell receptor beta chains from one sample, sequenced in a study of blood T cells in healthy people across ages. One entry per CDR3 protein results from TCRdb running MiXCR on the 5' RACE reads. This sample has under 2 million distinct CDR3 sequences, with about 35% found just once. Sequences were obtained from blood. The source is a woman aged 25 to 39 in good health. Both conserved end residues are part of each CDR3. Each record gives: clone size, J gene, V gene, D gene, CDR3 protein, CDR3 DNA. D genes are given only for firm matches. The listing skips clone size in some rows; elsewhere it reads once, few, many or a size class.

few TRBJ1-4 TRBV12-3/TRBV12-4 NA CASSRSREKLFF TGTGCCAGCTCTCGGTCCCGAGAAAAACTGTTTTTT
NA TRBJ1-1 TRBV10-3 TRBD1 CAISGGGGLNTEAFF TGTGCCATCAGTGGAGGAGGGGGCTTGAACACTGAAGCTTTCTTT
NA TRBJ2-1 TRBV11-2 TRBD2 CASSSLAGGNSYNEQFF TGTGCCAGCAGCTCCCTAGCGGGAGGGAACTCCTACAATGAGCAGTTCTTC
few TRBJ2-3 TRBV27 NA CASSFRPGTSRTDTQYF TGTGCCAGCAGTTTCCGTCCCGGGACCTCACGCACAGATACGCAGTATTTT
few TRBJ2-3 TRBV25-1 TRBD2 CATSTWSPREGTDTQYF TGTGCCACCAGCACTTGGAGCCCGCGGGAGGGCACAGATACGCAGTATTTT
few TRBJ1-5 TRBV5-1 NA CASSLAGQNNQPQHF TGCGCCAGCAGCTTGGCCGGGCAGAACAATCAGCCCCAGCATTTT
few TRBJ2-2 TRBV3-1 NA CASSKRSVGELFF TGTGCCAGCAGCAAAAGATCGGTGGGGGAGCTGTTTTTT
NA TRBJ2-1 TRBV10-3 TRBD2 CAISVGTSGKDNEQFF TGTGCCATCAGTGTGGGGACTAGCGGGAAGGACAATGAGCAGTTCTTC
few TRBJ2-4 TRBV28 NA CASSLLGLAIDIQYF TGTGCCAGCAGTTTACTTGGGCTAGCGATCGACATTCAGTACTTC
NA TRBJ2-7 TRBV3-1 TRBD2 CASSLGGSGGALEQYF TGTGCCAGCAGCCTAGGGGGGAGCGGGGGGGCGCTCGAGCAGTACTTC
NA TRBJ2-3 TRBV6-5 TRBD1 CACKQGVSTDTQYF TGTGCCTGCAAGCAGGGGGTTAGCACAGATACGCAGTATTTT
NA TRBJ2-7 TRBV29-1 NA CSVLVSGEQYF TGCAGCGTCTTAGTAAGTGGCGAGCAGTACTTC
few TRBJ2-1 TRBV27 TRBD2 CASSFGTSGRESSYNEQFF TGTGCCAGCAGTTTCGGGACTAGCGGGAGGGAAAGCTCCTACAATGAGCAGTTCTTC
NA TRBJ2-3 TRBV7-2 TRBD1 CASSEGAFWYF TGTGCCAGCAGCGAGGGGGCGTTTTGGTATTTT
NA TRBJ2-5 TRBV20-1 TRBD2 CSATTAVGAGGETQYF TGCAGTGCTACAACCGCTGTGGGAGCGGGAGGAGAGACCCAGTACTTC
few TRBJ2-1 TRBV7-9 TRBD1 CASSARQGARFRNEQFF TGTGCCAGCAGCGCACGACAGGGGGCGAGGTTTAGGAATGAGCAGTTCTTC
few TRBJ2-1 TRBV28 TRBD2 CASSFGHTSGRFYPYNEQFF TGTGCCAGCAGTTTTGGCCACACTAGCGGGAGATTTTACCCCTACAATGAGCAGTTCTTC
NA TRBJ1-1 TRBV27 NA CASSDRVANTEAFF TGTGCCAGCAGTGACCGTGTGGCGAACACTGAAGCTTTCTTT
NA TRBJ1-1 TRBV20-1 TRBD1 CSASTGPFTEAFF TGCAGTGCGTCGACAGGGCCGTTCACTGAAGCTTTCTTT
NA TRBJ2-7 TRBV28 TRBD1 CASTPVGTGGASYEQYF TGTGCCAGCACCCCGGTAGGGACAGGGGGCGCGTCTTACGAGCAGTACTTC
few TRBJ2-5 TRBV10-1 NA CASSEEPSSSQYF TGCGCCAGCAGTGAGGAGCCCTCTAGTTCCCAGTACTTC
few TRBJ2-7 TRBV5-6 NA CASSLAPDATYEQYF TGTGCCAGCAGCTTGGCCCCCGACGCCACCTACGAGCAGTACTTC
NA TRBJ2-2 TRBV5-1 TRBD2 CASSHGLAGDRRGGELFF TGCGCCAGCAGCCACGGACTAGCGGGGGACAGACGTGGCGGGGAGCTGTTTTTT
once TRBJ1-1 TRBV12-3/TRBV12-4 NA CASRPGAGEAFF TGTGCCAGCAGGCCGGGGGCAGGTGAAGCTTTCTTT
NA TRBJ2-3 TRBV11-2 NA CASSPPLGVGTQYF TGTGCCAGCAGCCCGCCCCTGGGGGTAGGTACGCAGTATTTT
NA TRBJ2-3 TRBV5-1 TRBD1 CASSTGQGADTQYF TGCGCCAGCAGCACCGGACAGGGGGCAGATACGCAGTATTTT
once TRBJ1-2 TRBV7-8 TRBD1 CASSPPGTGPYYGYTF TGTGCCAGCAGCCCTCCGGGGACAGGGCCCTACTATGGCTACACCTTC
NA TRBJ2-3 TRBV7-3 NA CVSSLKGVGTDTQYF TGTGTCAGCAGCTTGAAGGGGGTAGGCACAGATACGCAGTATTTT
many TRBJ2-5 TRBV20-1 NA CSARDGREETQYF TGCAGTGCTAGGGACGGGCGAGAGGAGACCCAGTACTTC
few TRBJ2-7 TRBV4-2 NA CASSQELFGLGSYEQYF TGTGCCAGCAGCCAAGAACTTTTCGGACTCGGCTCCTACGAGCAGTACTTC
NA TRBJ2-7 TRBV5-1 TRBD1 CASSFNRGREQYF TGCGCCAGCAGCTTCAACAGGGGGCGCGAGCAGTACTTC
NA TRBJ2-1 TRBV12-3/TRBV12-4 NA CASSLKDSYNEQFF TGTGCCAGCAGTTTAAAGGACTCCTACAATGAGCAGTTCTTC
NA TRBJ2-3 TRBV4-2 TRBD2 CASSQVASGSITDTQYF TGTGCCAGCAGCCAAGTGGCTAGCGGGAGTATTACAGATACGCAGTATTTT
few TRBJ2-7 TRBV27 NA CASSLGQRNEQYF TGTGCCAGCAGTTTAGGCCAAAGAAACGAGCAGTACTTC
NA TRBJ1-1 TRBV9 NA CASSPRGTGGGNTEAFF TGTGCCAGCAGCCCCCGAGGAACGGGAGGGGGGAACACTGAAGCTTTCTTT
NA TRBJ2-1 TRBV10-1 NA CASSESIGHGGNEQFF TGCGCCAGCAGTGAGTCGATCGGACACGGGGGCAATGAGCAGTTCTTC
NA TRBJ2-2 TRBV3-1 NA CASSQDTGKTGELFF TGTGCCAGCAGCCAAGACACAGGGAAAACCGGGGAGCTGTTTTTT
many TRBJ2-7 TRBV29-1 NA CSVFGAYEQYF TGCAGCGTTTTCGGGGCCTACGAGCAGTACTTC
NA TRBJ2-5 TRBV3-1 TRBD2 CASTRTSGNQETQYF TGTGCCAGCACCAGGACTAGCGGAAACCAAGAGACCCAGTACTTC
many TRBJ1-5 TRBV29-1 NA CSVGEDQPQHF TGCAGCGTTGGGGAAGATCAGCCCCAGCATTTT